This T cell receptor (beta chain) is from a study of blood T cell repertoires in COVID-19. Germline loops: CDR1 SGHTA, CDR2 FQGNSA. This CDR3 has 17 amino acids. The trim removed 1 base at V and 2 bases at J, leaving 10 bases unmatched. Clones were read by immunoSEQ multiplex PCR, and TCRdb kept only the in-frame ones, dropping some. In the table there are about 350,000 clones, about 90% of which are singletons. The rearrangement joins TRBV7-2 to TRBJ1-2; TRBD1 agrees at 7 bases. The specimen was PBMCs or T cells enriched from blood (not recorded which). This TCR was sampled from a woman in her twenties or thirties who had recovered from COVID-19. CDR3 coding DNA: TGTGCCAGCAGCTTAGGGACAGGCGGTGTAAAAAACTATGGCTACACCTTC. Translated: CASSLGTGGVKNYGYTF.